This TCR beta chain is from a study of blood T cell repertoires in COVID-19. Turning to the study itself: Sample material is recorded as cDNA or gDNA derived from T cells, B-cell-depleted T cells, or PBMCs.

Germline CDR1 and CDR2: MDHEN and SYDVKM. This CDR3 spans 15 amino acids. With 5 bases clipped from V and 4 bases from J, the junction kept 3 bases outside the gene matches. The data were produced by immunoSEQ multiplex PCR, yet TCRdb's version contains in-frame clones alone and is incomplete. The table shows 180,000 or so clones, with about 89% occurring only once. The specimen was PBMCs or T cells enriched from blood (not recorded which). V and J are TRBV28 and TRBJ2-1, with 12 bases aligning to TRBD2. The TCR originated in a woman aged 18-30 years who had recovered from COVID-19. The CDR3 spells CASSRTSGIYNEQFF. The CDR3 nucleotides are TGTGCCAGCAGTAGGACTAGCGGGATATACAATGAGCAGTTCTTC.